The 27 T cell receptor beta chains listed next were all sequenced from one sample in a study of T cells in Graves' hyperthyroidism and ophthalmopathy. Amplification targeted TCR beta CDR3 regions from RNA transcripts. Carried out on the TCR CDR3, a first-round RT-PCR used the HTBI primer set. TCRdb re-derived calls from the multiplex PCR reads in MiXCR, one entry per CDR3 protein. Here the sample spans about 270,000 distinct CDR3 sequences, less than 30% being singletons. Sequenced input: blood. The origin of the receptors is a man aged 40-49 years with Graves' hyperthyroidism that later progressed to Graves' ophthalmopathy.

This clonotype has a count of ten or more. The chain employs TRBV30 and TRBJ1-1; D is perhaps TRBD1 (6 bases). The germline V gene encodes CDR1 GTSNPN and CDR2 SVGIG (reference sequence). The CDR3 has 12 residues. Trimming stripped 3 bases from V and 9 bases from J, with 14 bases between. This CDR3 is CAWRDMGAKAFF. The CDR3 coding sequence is TGTGCCTGGAGAGATATGGGGGCCAAAGCTTTCTTT. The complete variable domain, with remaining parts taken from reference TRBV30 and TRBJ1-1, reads SQTIHQWPATLVQPVGSPLSLECTVEGTSNPNLYWYRQAAGRGLQLLFYSVGIGQISSEVPQNLSASRPQDRQFILSSKKLLLSDSGFYLCAWRDMGAKAFFGQGTRLTVV.

The CDR3 is CASRPTSGNSYEQYF. CDR3 in DNA: TGTGCCAGCAGACCTACTAGCGGTAACTCCTACGAGCAGTACTTC. The chain is built from TRBV6-1 and TRBJ2-7; 8 bases are shared with TRBD2. The CDR3 is 15 residues long. From germline, CDR1 is MNHNS and CDR2 SASEGT. The J segment lost 0 bases and the V segment lost 6 bases, leaving 7 bases of the junction unmatched.

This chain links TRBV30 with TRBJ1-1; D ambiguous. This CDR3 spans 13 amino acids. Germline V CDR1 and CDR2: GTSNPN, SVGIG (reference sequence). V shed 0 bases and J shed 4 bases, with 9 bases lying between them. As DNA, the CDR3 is TGTGCCTGGAGTGTGAAGGTAGGCACTGAAGCTTTCTTT. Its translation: CAWSVKVGTEAFF.

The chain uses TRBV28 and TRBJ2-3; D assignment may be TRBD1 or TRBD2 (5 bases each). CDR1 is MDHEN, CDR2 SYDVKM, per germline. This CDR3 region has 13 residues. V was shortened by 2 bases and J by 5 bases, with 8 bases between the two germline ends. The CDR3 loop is CASSLRGVDTQYF. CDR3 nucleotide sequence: TGTGCCAGCAGTTTAAGAGGGGTAGATACGCAGTATTTT.

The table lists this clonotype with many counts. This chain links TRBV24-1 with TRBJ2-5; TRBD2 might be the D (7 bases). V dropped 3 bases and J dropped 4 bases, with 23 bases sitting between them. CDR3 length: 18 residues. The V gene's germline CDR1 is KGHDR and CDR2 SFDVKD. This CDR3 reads CATSDTTGGARRGETQYF. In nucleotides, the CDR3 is TGTGCCACCAGTGATACTACTGGGGGGGCTAGAAGAGGAGAGACCCAGTACTTC.

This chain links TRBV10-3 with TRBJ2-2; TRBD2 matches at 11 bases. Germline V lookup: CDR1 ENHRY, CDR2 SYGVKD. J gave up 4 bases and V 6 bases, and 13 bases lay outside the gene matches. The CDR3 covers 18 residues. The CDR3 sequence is CAIRVGSGRAGTTGELFF. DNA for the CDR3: TGTGCCATCAGGGTCGGTAGCGGGAGGGCCGGTACCACCGGGGAGCTGTTTTTT.

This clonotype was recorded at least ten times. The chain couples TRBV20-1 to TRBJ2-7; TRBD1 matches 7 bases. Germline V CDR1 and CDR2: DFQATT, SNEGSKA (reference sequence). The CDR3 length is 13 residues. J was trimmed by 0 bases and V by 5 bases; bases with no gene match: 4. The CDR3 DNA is TGCAGTGCTCAGGACAGGAGCTCCTACGAGCAGTACTTC. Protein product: CSAQDRSSYEQYF.

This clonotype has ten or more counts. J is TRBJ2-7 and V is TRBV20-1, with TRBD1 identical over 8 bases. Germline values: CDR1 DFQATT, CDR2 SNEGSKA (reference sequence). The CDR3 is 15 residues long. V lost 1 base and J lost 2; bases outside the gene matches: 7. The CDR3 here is CSARGDTGGTYEQYF. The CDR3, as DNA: TGCAGTGCTAGAGGAGACACAGGGGGAACCTACGAGCAGTACTTC.

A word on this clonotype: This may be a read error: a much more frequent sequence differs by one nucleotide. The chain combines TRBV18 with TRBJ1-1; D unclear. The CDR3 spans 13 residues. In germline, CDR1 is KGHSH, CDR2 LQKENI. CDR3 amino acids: CTSSPHPNTEAFF. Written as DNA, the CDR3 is TGTACCAGCTCACCCCACCCCAACACTGAAGCTTTCTTT.

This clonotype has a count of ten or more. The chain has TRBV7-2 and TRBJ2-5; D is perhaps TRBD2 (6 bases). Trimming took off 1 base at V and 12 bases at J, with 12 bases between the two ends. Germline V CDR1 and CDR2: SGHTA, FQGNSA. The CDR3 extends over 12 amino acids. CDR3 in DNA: TGTGCCAGCAGCTTAGTGTCTAGCGCCGAGTACTTC. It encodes CASSLVSSAEYF.

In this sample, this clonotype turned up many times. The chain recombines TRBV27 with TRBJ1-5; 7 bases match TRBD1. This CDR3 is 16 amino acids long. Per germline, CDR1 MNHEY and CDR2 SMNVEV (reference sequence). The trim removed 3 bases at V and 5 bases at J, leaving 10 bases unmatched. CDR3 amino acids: CASSLMEGAPDQPQHF. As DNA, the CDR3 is TGTGCCAGCAGTTTGATGGAGGGGGCGCCGGATCAGCCCCAGCATTTT.

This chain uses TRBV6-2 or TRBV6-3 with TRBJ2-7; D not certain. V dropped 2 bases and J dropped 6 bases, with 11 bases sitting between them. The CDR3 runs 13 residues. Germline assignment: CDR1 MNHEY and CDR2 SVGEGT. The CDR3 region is CASSYASAFEQYF. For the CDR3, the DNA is TGTGCCAGCAGTTACGCGAGCGCGTTCGAGCAGTACTTC.

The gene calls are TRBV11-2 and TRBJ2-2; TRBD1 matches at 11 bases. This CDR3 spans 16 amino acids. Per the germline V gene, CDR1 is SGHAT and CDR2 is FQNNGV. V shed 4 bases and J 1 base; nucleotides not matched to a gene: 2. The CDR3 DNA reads TGTGCCAGCAGCTCAGGGACAGGGGGGAACACCGGGGAGCTGTTTTTT. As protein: CASSSGTGGNTGELFF.

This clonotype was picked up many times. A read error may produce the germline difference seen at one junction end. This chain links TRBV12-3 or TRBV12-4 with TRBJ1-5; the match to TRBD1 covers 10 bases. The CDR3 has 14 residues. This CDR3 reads CVSSWGQGPRSQHF. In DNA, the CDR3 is TGTGTCAGCAGTTGGGGACAGGGGCCAAGGTCCCAGCATTTT.

The CDR3 DNA reads TGTGCCAGCCTACTAGCGGGGGAATCCTACGAGCAGTACTTC. Translating it yields CASLLAGESYEQYF. The chain uses TRBV7-3 and TRBJ2-7; 11 bases agree with TRBD2. The CDR3 sequence is 14 residues long. The V segment lost 8 bases and the J segment 1 base; nucleotides outside the gene matches: 4. Germline CDR1 reads SGHTA; CDR2 reads FQGTGA.

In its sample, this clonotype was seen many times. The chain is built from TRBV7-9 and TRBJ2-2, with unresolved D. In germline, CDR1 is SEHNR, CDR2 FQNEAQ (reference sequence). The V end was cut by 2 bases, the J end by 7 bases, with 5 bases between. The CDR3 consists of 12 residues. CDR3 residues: CASSLTDGELFF. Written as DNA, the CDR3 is TGTGCCAGCAGCTTAACGGACGGGGAGCTGTTTTTT.

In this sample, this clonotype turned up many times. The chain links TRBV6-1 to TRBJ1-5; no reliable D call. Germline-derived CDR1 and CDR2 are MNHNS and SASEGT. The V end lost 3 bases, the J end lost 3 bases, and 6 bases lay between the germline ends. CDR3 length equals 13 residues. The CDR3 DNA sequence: TGTGCCAGCAGTGAGCAGGTCAATCAGCCCCAGCATTTT. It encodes CASSEQVNQPQHF.

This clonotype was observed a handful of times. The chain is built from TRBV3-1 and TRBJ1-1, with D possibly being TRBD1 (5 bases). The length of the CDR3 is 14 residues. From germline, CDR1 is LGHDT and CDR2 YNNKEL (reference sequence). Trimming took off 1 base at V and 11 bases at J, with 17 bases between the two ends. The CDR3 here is CASSQVGSGGEAFF. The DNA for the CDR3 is TGTGCCAGCAGCCAAGTGGGTTCTGGGGGGGAGGCTTTCTTT.

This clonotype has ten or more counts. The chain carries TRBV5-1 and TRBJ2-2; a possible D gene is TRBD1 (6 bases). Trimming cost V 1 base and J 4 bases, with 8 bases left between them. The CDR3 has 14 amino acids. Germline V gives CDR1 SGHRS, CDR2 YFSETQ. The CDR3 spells CASSLSQGTGELFF. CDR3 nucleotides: TGCGCCAGCAGCTTGTCACAGGGCACCGGGGAGCTGTTTTTT.

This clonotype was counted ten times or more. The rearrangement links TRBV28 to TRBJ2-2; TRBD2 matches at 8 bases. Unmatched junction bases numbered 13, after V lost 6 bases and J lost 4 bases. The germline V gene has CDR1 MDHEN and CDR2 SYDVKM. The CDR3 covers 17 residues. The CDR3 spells CASSPYILAGLTGELFF. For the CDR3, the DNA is TGTGCCAGCAGCCCTTATATTCTAGCGGGTCTCACCGGGGAGCTGTTTTTT.

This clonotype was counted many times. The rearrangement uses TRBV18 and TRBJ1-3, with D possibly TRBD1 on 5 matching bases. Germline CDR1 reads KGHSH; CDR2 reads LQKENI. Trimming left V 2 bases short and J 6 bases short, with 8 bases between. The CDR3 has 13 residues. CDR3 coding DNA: TGTGCCAGCTCACCAGGGGGAGAAAACACCATATATTTT. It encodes CASSPGGENTIYF.

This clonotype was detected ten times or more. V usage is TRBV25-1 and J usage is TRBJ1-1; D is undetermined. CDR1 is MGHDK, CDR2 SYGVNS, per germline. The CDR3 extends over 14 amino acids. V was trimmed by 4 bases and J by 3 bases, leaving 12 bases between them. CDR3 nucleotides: TGTGCCAGCAGTGGCAGTTGGGTGGACACTGAAGCTTTCTTT. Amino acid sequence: CASSGSWVDTEAFF.

CDR3 bases: TGTGCTAGTGGAATCCCACAGGGGGCGACCTACGAGCAGTACTTC. It specifies CASGIPQGATYEQYF. V usage is TRBV12-5 and J usage is TRBJ2-7, with 9 bases identical to TRBD1. CDR1 is LGHNT and CDR2 is FRNRAP in the germline V gene. This CDR3 has 15 residues. J gave up 2 bases and V 6 bases, and 8 bases lay outside the gene matches. Full variable domain (outside the CDR3, taken from reference TRBV12-5 and TRBJ2-7): DARVTQTPRHKVTEMGQEVTMRCQPILGHNTVFWYRQTMMQGLELLAYFRNRAPLDDSGMPKDRFSAEMPDATLATLKIQPSEPRDSAVYFCASGIPQGATYEQYFGPGTRLTVT.

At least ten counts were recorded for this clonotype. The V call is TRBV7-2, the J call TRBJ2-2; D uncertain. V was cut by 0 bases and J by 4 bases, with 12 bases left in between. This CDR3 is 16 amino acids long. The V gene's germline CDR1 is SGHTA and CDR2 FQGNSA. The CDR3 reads CASSLAGAWVTGELFF. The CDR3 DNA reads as TGTGCCAGCAGCTTAGCCGGTGCTTGGGTCACCGGGGAGCTGTTTTTT.

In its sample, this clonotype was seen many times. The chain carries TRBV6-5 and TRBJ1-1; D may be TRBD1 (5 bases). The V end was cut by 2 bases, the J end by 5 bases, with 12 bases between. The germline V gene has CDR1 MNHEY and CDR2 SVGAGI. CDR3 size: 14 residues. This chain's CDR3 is CASSYAGGRTEAFF. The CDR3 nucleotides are TGTGCCAGCAGTTACGCCGGGGGACGGACTGAAGCTTTCTTT.

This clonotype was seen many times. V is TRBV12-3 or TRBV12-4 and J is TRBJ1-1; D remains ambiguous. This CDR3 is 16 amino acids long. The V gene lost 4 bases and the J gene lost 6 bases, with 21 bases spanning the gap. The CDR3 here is CASSSRGKLPFSEAFF. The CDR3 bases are TGTGCCAGCAGTTCCCGGGGTAAGCTCCCCTTCTCTGAAGCTTTCTTT.

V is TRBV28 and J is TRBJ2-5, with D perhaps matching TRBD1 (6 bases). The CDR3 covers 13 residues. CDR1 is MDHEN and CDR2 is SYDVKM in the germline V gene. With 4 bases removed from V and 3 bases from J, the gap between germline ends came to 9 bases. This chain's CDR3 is CASSWTVEETQYF. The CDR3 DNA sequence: TGTGCCAGCAGTTGGACAGTTGAAGAGACCCAGTACTTC.